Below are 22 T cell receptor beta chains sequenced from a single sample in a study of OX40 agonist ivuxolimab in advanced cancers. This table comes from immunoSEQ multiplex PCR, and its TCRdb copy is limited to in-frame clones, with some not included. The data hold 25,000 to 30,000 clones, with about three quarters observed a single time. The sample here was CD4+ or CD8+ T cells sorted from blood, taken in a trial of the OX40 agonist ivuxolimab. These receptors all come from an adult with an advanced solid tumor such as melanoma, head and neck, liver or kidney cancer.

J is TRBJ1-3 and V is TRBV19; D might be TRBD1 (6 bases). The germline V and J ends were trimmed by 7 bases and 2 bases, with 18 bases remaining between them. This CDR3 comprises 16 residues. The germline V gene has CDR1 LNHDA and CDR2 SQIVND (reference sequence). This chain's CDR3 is CASKQGLGGPGNTIYF. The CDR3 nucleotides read TGTGCCAGTAAGCAGGGGCTCGGCGGGCCTGGAAACACCATATATTTT.

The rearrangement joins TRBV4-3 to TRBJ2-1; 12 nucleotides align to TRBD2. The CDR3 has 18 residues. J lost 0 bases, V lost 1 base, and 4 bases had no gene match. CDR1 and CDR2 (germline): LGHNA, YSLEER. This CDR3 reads CASSQGLAGVSSYNEQFF. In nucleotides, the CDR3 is TGCGCCAGCAGCCAAGGACTAGCGGGGGTGAGCTCCTACAATGAGCAGTTCTTC.

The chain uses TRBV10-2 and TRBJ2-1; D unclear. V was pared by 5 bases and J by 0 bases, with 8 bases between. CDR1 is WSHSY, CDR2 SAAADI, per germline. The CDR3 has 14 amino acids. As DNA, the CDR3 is TGCGCCAGCAGTAGATCGAGCTCCTACAATGAGCAGTTCTTC. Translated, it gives CASSRSSSYNEQFF.

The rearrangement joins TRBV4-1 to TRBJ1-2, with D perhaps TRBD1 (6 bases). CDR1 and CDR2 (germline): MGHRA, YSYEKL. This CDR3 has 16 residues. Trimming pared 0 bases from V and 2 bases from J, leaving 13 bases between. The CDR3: CASSQDQGYTNYGYTF. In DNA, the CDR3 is TGCGCCAGCAGCCAAGATCAGGGGTACACAAACTATGGCTACACCTTC.

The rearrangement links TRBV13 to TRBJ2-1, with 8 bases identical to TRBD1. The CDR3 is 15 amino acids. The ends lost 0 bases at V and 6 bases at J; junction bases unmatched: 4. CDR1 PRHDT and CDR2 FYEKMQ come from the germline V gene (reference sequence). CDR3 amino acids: CASSLGTGGFNEQFF. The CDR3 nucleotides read TGTGCCAGCAGCTTAGGCACAGGGGGGTTCAATGAGCAGTTCTTC.

CDR3 region: CASSEIRKGAGSSYEQYF. As DNA, the CDR3 is TGTGCCAGTAGTGAAATTAGGAAGGGGGCGGGTAGTTCCTACGAGCAGTACTTC. V gene TRBV5-6 combines with J gene TRBJ2-7, with 7 bases fitting TRBD1. CDR3 length: 18 amino acids. CDR1 is SGHDT, CDR2 YYEEEE, per germline. Trimming at V came to 8 bases and at J to 1 base, leaving 21 bases not matched to a gene. The complete variable domain, with remaining parts taken from reference TRBV5-6 and TRBJ2-7, reads DAGVTQSPTHLIKTRGQQVTLRCSPKSGHDTVSWYQQALGQGPQFIFQYYEEEERQRGNFPDRFSGHQFPNYSSELNVNALLLGDSALYLCASSEIRKGAGSSYEQYFGPGTRLTVT.

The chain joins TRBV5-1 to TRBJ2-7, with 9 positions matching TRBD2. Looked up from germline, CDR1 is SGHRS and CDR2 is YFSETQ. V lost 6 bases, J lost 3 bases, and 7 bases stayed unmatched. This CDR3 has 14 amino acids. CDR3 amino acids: CASTGAGGIYEQYF. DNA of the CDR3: TGCGCCAGCACGGGAGCGGGGGGCATCTACGAGCAGTACTTC.

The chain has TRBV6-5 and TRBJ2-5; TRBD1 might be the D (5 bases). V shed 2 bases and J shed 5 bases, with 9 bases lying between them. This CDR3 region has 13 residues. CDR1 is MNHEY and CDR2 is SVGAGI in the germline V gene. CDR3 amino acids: CASSYAAGETQYF. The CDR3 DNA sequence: TGTGCCAGCAGTTACGCGGCAGGGGAGACCCAGTACTTC.

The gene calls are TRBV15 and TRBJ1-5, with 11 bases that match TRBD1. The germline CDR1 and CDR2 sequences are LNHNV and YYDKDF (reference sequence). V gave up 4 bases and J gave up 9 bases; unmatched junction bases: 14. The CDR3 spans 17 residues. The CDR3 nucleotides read TGTGCCACCAGCAACCCCGGGACAGGGGGGAGGTTTTCGCCCCAGCATTTT. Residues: CATSNPGTGGRFSPQHF.

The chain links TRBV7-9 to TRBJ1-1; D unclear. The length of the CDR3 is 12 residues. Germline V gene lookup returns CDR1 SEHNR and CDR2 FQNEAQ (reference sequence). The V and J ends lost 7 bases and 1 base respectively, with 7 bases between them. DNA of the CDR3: TGTGCCAGCACCTCCCCGAACACTGAAGCTTTCTTT. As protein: CASTSPNTEAFF. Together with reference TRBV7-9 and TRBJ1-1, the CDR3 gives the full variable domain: DTGVSQNPRHKITKRGQNVTFRCDPISEHNRLYWYRQTLGQGPEFLTYFQNEAQLEKSRLLSDRFSAERPKGSFSTLEIQRTEQGDSAMYLCASTSPNTEAFFGQGTRLTVV.

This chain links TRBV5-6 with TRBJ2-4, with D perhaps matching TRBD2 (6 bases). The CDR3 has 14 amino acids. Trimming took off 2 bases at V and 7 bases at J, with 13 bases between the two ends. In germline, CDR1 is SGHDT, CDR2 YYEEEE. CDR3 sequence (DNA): TGTGCCAGCAGCTTCCCGGGACTCGGGAACATTCAGTACTTC. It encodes CASSFPGLGNIQYF.

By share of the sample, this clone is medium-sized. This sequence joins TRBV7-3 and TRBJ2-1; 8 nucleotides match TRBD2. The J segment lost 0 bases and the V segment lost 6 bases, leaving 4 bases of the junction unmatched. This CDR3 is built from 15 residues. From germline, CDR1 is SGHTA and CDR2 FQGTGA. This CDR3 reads CASSSGASSYNEQFF. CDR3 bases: TGTGCCAGCAGTAGCGGGGCCAGCTCCTACAATGAGCAGTTCTTC.

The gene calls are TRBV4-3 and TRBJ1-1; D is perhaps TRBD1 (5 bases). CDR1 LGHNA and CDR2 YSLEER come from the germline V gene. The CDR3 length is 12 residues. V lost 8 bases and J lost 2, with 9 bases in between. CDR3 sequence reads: CASRGGNTEAFF. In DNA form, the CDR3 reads TGCGCCAGCCGGGGCGGAAACACTGAAGCTTTCTTT.

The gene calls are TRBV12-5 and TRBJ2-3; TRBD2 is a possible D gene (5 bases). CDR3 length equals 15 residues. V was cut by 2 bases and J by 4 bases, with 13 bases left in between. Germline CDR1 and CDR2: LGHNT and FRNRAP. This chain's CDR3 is CASGLSGFLADTQYF. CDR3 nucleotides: TGTGCTAGTGGTTTGTCGGGGTTTCTAGCAGATACGCAGTATTTT.

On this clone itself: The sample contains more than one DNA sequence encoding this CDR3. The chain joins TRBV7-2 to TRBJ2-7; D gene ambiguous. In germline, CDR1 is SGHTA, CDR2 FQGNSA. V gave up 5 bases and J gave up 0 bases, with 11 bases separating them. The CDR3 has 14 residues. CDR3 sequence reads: CASSHGRASYEQYF. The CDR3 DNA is TGTGCCAGCAGCCACGGACGGGCCTCCTACGAGCAGTACTTC.

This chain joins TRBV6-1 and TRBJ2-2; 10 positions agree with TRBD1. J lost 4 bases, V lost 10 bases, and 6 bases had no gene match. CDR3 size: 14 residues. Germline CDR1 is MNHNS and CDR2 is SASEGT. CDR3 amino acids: CATQTGGGTGELFF. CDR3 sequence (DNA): TGTGCCACCCAGACAGGGGGCGGCACCGGGGAGCTGTTTTTT.

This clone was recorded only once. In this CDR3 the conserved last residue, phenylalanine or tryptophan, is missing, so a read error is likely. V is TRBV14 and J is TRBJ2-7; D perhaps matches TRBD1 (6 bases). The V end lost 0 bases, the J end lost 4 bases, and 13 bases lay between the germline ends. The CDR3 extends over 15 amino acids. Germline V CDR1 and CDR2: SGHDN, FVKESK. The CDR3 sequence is CASSQDLGARYEQYI. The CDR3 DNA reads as TGTGCCAGCAGCCAAGATCTGGGGGCGAGGTACGAGCAGTACATC.

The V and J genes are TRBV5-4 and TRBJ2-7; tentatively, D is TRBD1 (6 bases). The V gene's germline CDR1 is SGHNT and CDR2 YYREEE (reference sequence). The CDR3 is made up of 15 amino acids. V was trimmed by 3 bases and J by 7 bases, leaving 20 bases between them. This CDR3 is CASSSSQGSLREQYF. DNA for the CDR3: TGTGCCAGCAGCTCGAGCCAGGGGTCTCTACGTGAGCAGTACTTC.

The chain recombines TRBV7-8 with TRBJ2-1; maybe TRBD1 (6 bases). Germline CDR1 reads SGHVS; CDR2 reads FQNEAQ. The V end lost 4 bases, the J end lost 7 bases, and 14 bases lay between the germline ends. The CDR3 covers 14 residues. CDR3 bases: TGTGCCAGCAGCTCCGAAACAGGGTTGAATGAGCAGTTCTTC. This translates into CASSSETGLNEQFF.

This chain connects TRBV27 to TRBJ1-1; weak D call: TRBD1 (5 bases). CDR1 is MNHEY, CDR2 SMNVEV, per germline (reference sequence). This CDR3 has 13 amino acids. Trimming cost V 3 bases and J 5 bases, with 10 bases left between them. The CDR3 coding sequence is TGTGCCAGCAGTTTCAATCCAGGGACTGAAGCTTTCTTT. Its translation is CASSFNPGTEAFF.

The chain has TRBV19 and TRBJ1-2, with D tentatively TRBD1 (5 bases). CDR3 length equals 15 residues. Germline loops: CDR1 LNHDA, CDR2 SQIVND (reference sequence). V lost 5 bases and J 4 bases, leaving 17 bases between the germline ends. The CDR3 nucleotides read TGTGCCAGTAGTCTAGGGGACGGACTTTTCTATGGCTACACCTTC. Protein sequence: CASSLGDGLFYGYTF.

CDR3 DNA: TGCGCCAGCAGCCAAGACGGCGGGGGCCACTCCTACGAGCAGTACTTC. The encoded protein is CASSQDGGGHSYEQYF. The chain uses TRBV4-3 and TRBJ2-7; tentatively, D is TRBD2 (7 bases). V was shortened by 0 bases and J by 0 bases, with 12 bases between the two germline ends. Per germline, CDR1 LGHNA and CDR2 YSLEER. There are 16 residues in the CDR3.